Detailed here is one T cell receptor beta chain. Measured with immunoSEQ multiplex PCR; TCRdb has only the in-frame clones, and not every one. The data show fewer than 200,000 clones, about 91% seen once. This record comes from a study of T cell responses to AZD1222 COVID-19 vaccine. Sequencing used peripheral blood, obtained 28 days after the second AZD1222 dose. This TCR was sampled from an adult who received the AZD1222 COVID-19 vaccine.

CDR3 amino acids: CAWRRTVYGYTF. For the CDR3, the DNA is TGTGCCTGGAGACGGACAGTCTATGGCTACACCTTC. This sequence joins TRBV30 and TRBJ1-2, with D possibly being TRBD1 (6 bases). With 3 bases removed from V and 4 bases from J, the gap between germline ends came to 9 bases. CDR1 is GTSNPN and CDR2 is SVGIG in the germline V gene (reference sequence). This CDR3 spans 12 amino acids.